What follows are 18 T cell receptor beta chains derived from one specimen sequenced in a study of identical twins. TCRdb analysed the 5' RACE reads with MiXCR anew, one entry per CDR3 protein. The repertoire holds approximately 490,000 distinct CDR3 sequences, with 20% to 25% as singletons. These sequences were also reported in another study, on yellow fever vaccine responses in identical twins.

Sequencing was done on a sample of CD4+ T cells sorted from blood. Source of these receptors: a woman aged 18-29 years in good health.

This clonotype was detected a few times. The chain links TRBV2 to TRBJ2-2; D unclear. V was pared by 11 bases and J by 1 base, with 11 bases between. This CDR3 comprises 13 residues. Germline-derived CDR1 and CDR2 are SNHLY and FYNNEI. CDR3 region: CAGAKGNTGELFF. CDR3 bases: TGTGCCGGAGCTAAGGGGAACACCGGGGAGCTGTTTTTT.

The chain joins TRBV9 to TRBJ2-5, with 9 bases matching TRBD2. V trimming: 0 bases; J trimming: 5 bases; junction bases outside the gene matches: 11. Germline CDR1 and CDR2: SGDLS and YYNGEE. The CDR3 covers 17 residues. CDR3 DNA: TGTGCCAGCAGCGTAGGCGCGGGGGGGGGCTCCGGTGAGACCCAGTACTTC. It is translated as CASSVGAGGGSGETQYF.

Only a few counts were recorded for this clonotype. CDR3 coding DNA: TGTGCCATCAGTGACGCCAATATCTACGAGCAGTACTTC. This translates into CAISDANIYEQYF. The chain couples TRBV10-3 to TRBJ2-7; unclear D gene. The CDR3 spans 13 residues. Germline-derived CDR1 and CDR2 are ENHRY and SYGVKD. V dropped 3 bases and J dropped 3 bases, with 9 bases sitting between them.

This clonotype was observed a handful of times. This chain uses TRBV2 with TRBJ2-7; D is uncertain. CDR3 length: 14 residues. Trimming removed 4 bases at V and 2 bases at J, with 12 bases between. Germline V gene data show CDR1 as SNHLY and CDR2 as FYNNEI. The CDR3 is CASSAGVAPYEQYF. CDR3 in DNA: TGTGCCAGCAGTGCTGGGGTTGCTCCCTACGAGCAGTACTTC.

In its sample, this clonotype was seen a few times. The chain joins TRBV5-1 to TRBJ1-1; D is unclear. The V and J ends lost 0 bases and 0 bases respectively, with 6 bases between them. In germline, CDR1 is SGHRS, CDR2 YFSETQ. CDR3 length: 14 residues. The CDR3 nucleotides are TGCGCCAGCAGCTTGGGGTACCTGAACACTGAAGCTTTCTTT. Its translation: CASSLGYLNTEAFF.

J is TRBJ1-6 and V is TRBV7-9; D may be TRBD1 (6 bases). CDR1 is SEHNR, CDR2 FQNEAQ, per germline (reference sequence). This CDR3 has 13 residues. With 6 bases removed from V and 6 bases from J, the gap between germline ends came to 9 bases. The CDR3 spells CASSEGGNSPLHF. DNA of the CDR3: TGTGCCAGCAGTGAAGGGGGTAATTCACCCCTCCACTTT.

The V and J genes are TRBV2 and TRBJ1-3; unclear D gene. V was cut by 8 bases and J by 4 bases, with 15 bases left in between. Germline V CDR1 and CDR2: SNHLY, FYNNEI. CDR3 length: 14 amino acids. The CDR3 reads CASLPDLPGNTIYF. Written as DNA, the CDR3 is TGTGCCAGCCTTCCCGACCTACCCGGAAACACCATATATTTT.

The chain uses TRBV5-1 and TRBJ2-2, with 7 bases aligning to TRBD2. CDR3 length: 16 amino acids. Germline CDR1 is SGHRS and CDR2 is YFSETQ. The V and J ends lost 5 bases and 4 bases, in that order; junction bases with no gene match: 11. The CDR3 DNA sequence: TGCGCCAGCAGGCACTTGGCGGGAGAGGGCACCGGGGAGCTGTTTTTT. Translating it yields CASRHLAGEGTGELFF.

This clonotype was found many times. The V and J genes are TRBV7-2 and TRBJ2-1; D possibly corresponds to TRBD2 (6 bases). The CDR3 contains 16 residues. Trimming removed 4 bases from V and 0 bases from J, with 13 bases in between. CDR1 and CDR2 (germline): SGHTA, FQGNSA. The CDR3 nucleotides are TGTGCCAGCAGCTCATATAGCGGTAGCTCCTACAATGAGCAGTTCTTC. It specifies CASSSYSGSSYNEQFF.

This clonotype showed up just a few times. The CDR3 reads CASSPGASGPADTQYF. In DNA form, the CDR3 reads TGTGCCAGCAGCCCCGGTGCGAGCGGACCCGCAGATACGCAGTATTTT. The rearrangement uses TRBV12-3 or TRBV12-4 and TRBJ2-3; weak D call: TRBD2 (5 bases). The V end was cut by 6 bases, the J end by 4 bases, with 20 bases between. This CDR3 is 16 amino acids long.

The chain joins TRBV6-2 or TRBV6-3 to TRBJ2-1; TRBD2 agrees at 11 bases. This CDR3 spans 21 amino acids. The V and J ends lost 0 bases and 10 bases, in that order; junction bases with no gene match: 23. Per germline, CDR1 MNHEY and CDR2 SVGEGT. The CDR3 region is CASSYSPGTGPGLAEVREQFF. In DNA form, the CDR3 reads TGTGCCAGCAGTTACTCACCCGGGACAGGCCCGGGACTAGCGGAAGTCCGAGAGCAGTTCTTC.

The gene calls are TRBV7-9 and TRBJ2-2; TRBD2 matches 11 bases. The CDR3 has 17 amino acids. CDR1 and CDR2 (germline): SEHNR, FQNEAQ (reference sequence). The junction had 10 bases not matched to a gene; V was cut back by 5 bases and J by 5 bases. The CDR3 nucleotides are TGTGCCAGCAGCCAGGCCGGGACTAGCGGTCCTACCGGGGAGCTGTTTTTT. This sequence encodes CASSQAGTSGPTGELFF.

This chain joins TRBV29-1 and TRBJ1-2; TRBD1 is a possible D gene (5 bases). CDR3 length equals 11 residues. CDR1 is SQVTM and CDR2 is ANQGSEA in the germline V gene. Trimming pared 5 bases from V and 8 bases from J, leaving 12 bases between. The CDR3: CSVRAGTGYTF. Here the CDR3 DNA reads TGCAGCGTTCGGGCAGGGACCGGCTACACCTTC.

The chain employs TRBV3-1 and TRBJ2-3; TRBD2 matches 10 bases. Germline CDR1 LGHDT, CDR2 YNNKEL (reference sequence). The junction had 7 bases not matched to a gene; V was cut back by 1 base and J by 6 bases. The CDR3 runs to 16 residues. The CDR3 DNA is TGTGCCAGCAGCCAAGTGTCTAGCGGGAGTCGGGATACGCAGTATTTT. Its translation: CASSQVSSGSRDTQYF.

CDR3 DNA sequence: TGCGCCAGCAGCGACTACGGGGGGTACAATGAGCAGTTCTTC. It specifies CASSDYGGYNEQFF. The chain combines TRBV5-1 with TRBJ2-1; 7 positions match TRBD2. Germline V gives CDR1 SGHRS, CDR2 YFSETQ. The CDR3 has 14 amino acids. J lost 4 bases, V lost 4 bases, and 5 bases had no gene match.

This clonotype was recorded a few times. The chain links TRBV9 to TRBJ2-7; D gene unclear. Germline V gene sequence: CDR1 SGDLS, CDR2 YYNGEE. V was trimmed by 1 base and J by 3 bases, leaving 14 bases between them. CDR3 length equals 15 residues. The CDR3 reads CASSVNPGSGYEQYF. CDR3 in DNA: TGTGCCAGCAGCGTAAATCCAGGCTCCGGCTACGAGCAGTACTTC.

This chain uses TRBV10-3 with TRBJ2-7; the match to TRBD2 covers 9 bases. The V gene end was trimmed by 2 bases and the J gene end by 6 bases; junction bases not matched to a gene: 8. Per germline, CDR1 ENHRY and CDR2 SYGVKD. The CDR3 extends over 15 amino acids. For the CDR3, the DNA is TGTGCCATCAGTGAGAGGGAGACTAGCGGTGGCGAGCAGTACTTC. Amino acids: CAISERETSGGEQYF.

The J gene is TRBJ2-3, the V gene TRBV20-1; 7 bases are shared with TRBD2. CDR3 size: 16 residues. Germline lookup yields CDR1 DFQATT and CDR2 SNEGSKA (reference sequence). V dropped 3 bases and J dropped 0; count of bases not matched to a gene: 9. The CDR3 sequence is CSARVGGTTSTDTQYF. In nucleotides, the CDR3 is TGCAGTGCTAGGGTTGGGGGGACTACTAGCACAGATACGCAGTATTTT.